The 23 T cell receptor beta chains reported below all come from one sample, sequenced in a study of blood T cell repertoires in COVID-19. Profiling relied on immunoSEQ multiplex PCR, and the TCRdb table lists in-frame clones only, not all of them. The data hold roughly 140,000 clones, with 65% to 90% observed a single time. The specimen was peripheral blood. These receptors all come from a man aged 65 to 85 with acute or convalescent COVID-19.

This chain connects TRBV18 to TRBJ1-6, with 7 bases identical to TRBD1. The junction had 4 bases not matched to a gene; V was cut back by 6 bases and J by 5 bases. The CDR3 consists of 14 residues. Germline V gene sequence: CDR1 KGHSH, CDR2 LQKENI. CDR3 DNA sequence: TGTGCCAGCTCTCCGGGACAGAATAATTCACCCCTCCACTTT. It specifies CASSPGQNNSPLHF.

This clone was observed a single time. The J gene is TRBJ2-1, the V gene TRBV3-1 (or the pseudogene TRBV3-2), with 12 bases identical to TRBD2. The CDR3 loop spans 16 amino acids. Germline CDR1 is LGHDT and CDR2 is YNNKEL (reference sequence). The trim removed 1 base at V and 5 bases at J, leaving 3 bases unmatched. The CDR3 is CASSQGPSGRDNEQFF. DNA of the CDR3: TGTGCCAGCAGCCAAGGCCCTAGCGGGAGGGACAATGAGCAGTTCTTC.

With respect to this clone: Other DNA sequences in the sample encode the same CDR3. CDR3 in DNA: TGCGCCAGCAGCTTGGAAGGGGGAGGGCCAGATACGCAGTATTTT. Translating gives CASSLEGGGPDTQYF. This rearrangement joins TRBV5-1 to TRBJ2-3; maybe TRBD2 (7 bases). This CDR3 is 15 amino acids long. Germline loops: CDR1 SGHRS, CDR2 YFSETQ. V lost 0 bases and J 4 bases, leaving 12 bases between the germline ends.

The rearrangement links TRBV5-5 to TRBJ2-3, with D possibly being TRBD2 (5 bases). Germline CDR1 reads SGHKS; CDR2 reads YYEKEE (reference sequence). This CDR3 is built from 12 residues. With 5 bases removed from V and 5 bases from J, the gap between germline ends came to 9 bases. The CDR3, as DNA: TGTGCCAGCAGGACACGGGGAGATACGCAGTATTTT. Protein: CASRTRGDTQYF.

The rearrangement joins TRBV7-9 to TRBJ2-1, with TRBD2 as a possible D gene (6 bases). Trimming removed 4 bases at V and 14 bases at J, with 18 bases between. CDR3 size: 13 residues. Germline lookup yields CDR1 SEHNR and CDR2 FQNEAQ (reference sequence). The CDR3 protein is CASSSGRPWEEFF. CDR3 sequence (DNA): TGTGCCAGCAGCTCAGGACGTCCTTGGGAGGAGTTCTTC.

The chain combines TRBV7-2 with TRBJ2-1; a possible D gene is TRBD1 (6 bases). The CDR3 spans 16 residues. Germline V CDR1 and CDR2: SGHTA, FQGNSA. The germline V and J ends were trimmed by 2 bases and 0 bases, with 11 bases remaining between them. DNA of the CDR3: TGTGCCAGCAGCTTAACAGGGATTGACTCCTACAATGAGCAGTTCTTC. It specifies CASSLTGIDSYNEQFF.

The rearrangement joins TRBV3-1 (or the pseudogene TRBV3-2) to TRBJ2-7; D is undetermined. This CDR3 contains 15 residues. Germline CDR1 LGHDT, CDR2 YNNKEL (reference sequence). Between the trimmed V and J ends, which lost 0 bases and 4 bases, there was a span of 13 bases. In DNA, the CDR3 is TGTGCCAGCAGCCAAGAGTCTTTTGGGCTATACGAGCAGTACTTC. Its protein is CASSQESFGLYEQYF.

The chain links TRBV19 to TRBJ2-2; D perhaps matches TRBD2 (6 bases). The CDR3 spans 13 residues. Trimming took off 6 bases at V and 7 bases at J, with 12 bases between the two ends. Germline V gene lookup returns CDR1 LNHDA and CDR2 SQIVND (reference sequence). Here the CDR3 reads CASSGDSVGELFF. The CDR3 region has the DNA TGTGCCAGTAGCGGGGACTCGGTCGGGGAGCTGTTTTTT.

This rearrangement joins TRBV5-1 to TRBJ1-5; 10 bases line up with TRBD1. CDR1 and CDR2 (germline): SGHRS, YFSETQ. This CDR3 is 15 amino acids long. V trimming: 4 bases; J trimming: 3 bases; junction bases outside the gene matches: 4. CDR3 bases: TGCGCCAGCAGCCCGGGACAGGGGTTCAATCAGCCCCAGCATTTT. As protein: CASSPGQGFNQPQHF.

This CDR3 is CASSKGLAGTYNEQFF. The CDR3 region has the DNA TGTGCCAGCAGTAAGGGACTAGCGGGCACCTACAATGAGCAGTTCTTC. The chain joins TRBV25-1 to TRBJ2-1; the match to TRBD2 covers 12 bases. Trimming removed 5 bases from V and 2 bases from J; junction bases left unmatched: 4. Germline CDR1 reads MGHDK; CDR2 reads SYGVNS. This CDR3 spans 16 amino acids.

The V call is TRBV19, the J call TRBJ2-7; unclear D gene. There are 13 residues in the CDR3. Per germline, CDR1 LNHDA and CDR2 SQIVND (reference sequence). The ends were cut back, 6 bases at V and 6 bases at J, with 15 bases in the middle. CDR3 DNA sequence: TGTGCCAGTAGCCTGGGTGGGCCTGGCGAGCAGTACTTC. Translated, it gives CASSLGGPGEQYF.

The chain carries TRBV6-1 and TRBJ1-2; tentative D call: TRBD1 (6 bases). The ends were cut back, 3 bases at V and 3 bases at J, with 11 bases in the middle. The CDR3 is made up of 14 amino acids. CDR1 MNHNS and CDR2 SASEGT come from the germline V gene. The CDR3 loop is CASSDGDIHYGYTF. The CDR3 region has the DNA TGTGCCAGCAGTGATGGGGACATCCACTATGGCTACACCTTC.

CDR3 amino acids: CASSIDNRGGPLYTQYF. The CDR3 coding sequence is TGTGCCAGTAGTATAGATAATAGGGGAGGACCACTTTATACGCAGTATTTT. This chain links TRBV19 with TRBJ2-3; perhaps TRBD2 as D (6 bases). The CDR3 runs to 17 residues. V lost 0 bases and J 7 bases, leaving 20 bases between the germline ends. Per germline, CDR1 LNHDA and CDR2 SQIVND (reference sequence). Complete variable domain (other parts from reference TRBV19 and TRBJ2-3): DGGITQSPKYLFRKEGQNVTLSCEQNLNHDAMYWYRQDPGQGLRLIYYSQIVNDFQKGDIAEGYSVSREKKESFPLTVTSAQKNPTAFYLCASSIDNRGGPLYTQYFGPGTRLTVL.

This rearrangement joins TRBV6-5 to TRBJ1-1, with D unclear. Germline CDR1 and CDR2: MNHEY and SVGAGI. The CDR3 length is 13 residues. Trimming shortened V by 8 bases and J by 4 bases, and 14 bases separated the two germline ends. In DNA, the CDR3 is TGTGCCAGCGGGGAGATCTTACGCACTGAAGCTTTCTTT. It specifies CASGEILRTEAFF.

Ten or more counts support this clone. V is TRBV12-3 or TRBV12-4 and J is TRBJ1-2, with D unresolved. The V end lost 2 bases, the J end lost 6 bases, and 7 bases lay between the germline ends. CDR3 length: 12 residues. This CDR3 reads CASSLSGDGYTF. The CDR3 region has the DNA TGTGCCAGCAGTTTATCGGGAGATGGCTACACCTTC.

The chain joins TRBV3-1 (or the pseudogene TRBV3-2) to TRBJ2-5; perhaps TRBD1 as D (6 bases). The CDR3 has 15 amino acids. Trimming cost V 4 bases and J 10 bases, with 22 bases left between them. Germline lookup yields CDR1 LGHDT and CDR2 YNNKEL (reference sequence). In DNA, the CDR3 is TGTGCCAGCAGCCCAATACCGGACAGAGCGGTTATCCAGTACTTC. This translates into CASSPIPDRAVIQYF.

This chain links TRBV6-5 with TRBJ2-3; no reliable D call. Germline-derived CDR1 and CDR2 are MNHEY and SVGAGI. Trimming removed 5 bases at V and 4 bases at J, with 7 bases between. The length of the CDR3 is 12 residues. CDR3 sequence: CASSLIPDTQYF. In nucleotides, the CDR3 is TGTGCCAGCAGTCTAATTCCAGATACGCAGTATTTT.

This chain uses TRBV29-1 with TRBJ2-1, with D maybe TRBD2 (6 bases). The length of the CDR3 is 14 residues. Germline CDR1 and CDR2: SQVTM and ANQGSEA. The V gene lost 7 bases and the J gene lost 3 bases, with 16 bases spanning the gap. In DNA form, the CDR3 reads TGCAGCGGCATCCGGGACTTTTACTACAATGAGCAGTTCTTC. This encodes CSGIRDFYYNEQFF.

This clone was recorded only once. V gene TRBV12-2 combines with J gene TRBJ2-7; TRBD2 is the table's D call, not checked against the DNA. TRBV12-2 is given as a pseudogene. This CDR3 is 14 amino acids long. The CDR3 sequence: CASRLVIVFHEQYF. CDR3 coding DNA: TGTGCAAGTCGCTTAGTGATAGTGTTTCACGAGCAGTACTTC.

J is TRBJ2-1 and V is TRBV30, with D possibly TRBD1 on 6 matching bases. Germline CDR1 and CDR2: GTSNPN and SVGIG (reference sequence). Between the trimmed V and J ends, which lost 0 bases and 7 bases, there was a span of 16 bases. CDR3 length: 15 residues. CDR3 sequence (DNA): TGTGCCTGGAGTGTCAGGGGTCGTTTAAGTAATGAGCAGTTCTTC. It yields the protein CAWSVRGRLSNEQFF.

The chain recombines TRBV18 with TRBJ2-2; TRBD1 matches at 9 bases. The CDR3 is 14 residues long. Germline assignment: CDR1 KGHSH and CDR2 LQKENI. V was clipped by 6 bases and J by 5 bases; unmatched bases: 4. CDR3 nucleotides: TGTGCCAGCTCTAGGGACAGGGCGACCGGGGAGCTGTTTTTT. Amino acids: CASSRDRATGELFF.

The CDR3 is CASSLSTGSYEQYF. CDR3 bases: TGTGCCAGCAGTTTATCGACAGGATCCTACGAGCAGTACTTC. The V and J genes are TRBV27 and TRBJ2-7; possible D gene TRBD1, 6 bases. Germline values: CDR1 MNHEY, CDR2 SMNVEV (reference sequence). The CDR3 length is 14 residues. The V end was cut by 0 bases, the J end by 1 base, with 7 bases between.

The rearrangement joins TRBV4-1 to TRBJ1-2; no clear D gene. The length of the CDR3 is 14 residues. Germline V lookup: CDR1 MGHRA, CDR2 YSYEKL. V lost 1 base, J lost 0 bases, and 6 bases lay in between. CDR3 sequence: CASSQVSANYGYTF. Written as DNA, the CDR3 is TGCGCCAGCAGCCAAGTTTCAGCTAACTATGGCTACACCTTC.